The 22 T cell receptor beta chains listed next were all sequenced from one sample in a study of T cells in Graves' hyperthyroidism and ophthalmopathy. Amplification of TCR beta CDR3 regions was performed using RNA transcripts as template. When the TCR CDR3 underwent first-round RT-PCR, the HTBI primer set was used. TCRdb re-called the multiplex PCR reads through MiXCR, storing one row per CDR3 protein. The sample records under 550,000 distinct CDR3 sequences, less than 20% being singletons. Sequencing was performed on blood. These receptors were collected from a man between 35 and 55 years old with Graves' ophthalmopathy.

The sample holds a few counts of this clonotype. V usage is TRBV20-1 and J usage is TRBJ2-3; 8 bases match TRBD2. There are 15 residues in the CDR3. The germline CDR1 and CDR2 sequences are DFQATT and SNEGSKA (reference sequence). V lost 3 bases and J lost 3; bases outside the gene matches: 8. The DNA for the CDR3 is TGCAGTGCTAGCGGGAGGGTGAGCGGGACAGATACGCAGTATTTT. This encodes CSASGRVSGTDTQYF.

Concerning this clonotype: At one end the junction does not follow the germline gene, possibly because of a read error. The rearrangement joins TRBV25-1 to TRBJ1-1; maybe TRBD1 (6 bases). The CDR3 is 14 amino acids. Looked up from germline, CDR1 is MGHDK and CDR2 is SYGVNS. The CDR3 DNA reads TGTACCAGCAGCTACAGGGTTGGAGACACTGAAGCTTTCTTT. This gives the protein CTSSYRVGDTEAFF.

This clonotype appeared a few times. The gene calls are TRBV18 and TRBJ1-5; no clear D gene. Germline V gives CDR1 KGHSH, CDR2 LQKENI. Trimming shortened V by 0 bases and J by 2 bases, and 8 bases separated the two germline ends. This CDR3 spans 15 amino acids. The CDR3 region is CASSPPGFGNQPQHF. The CDR3 DNA follows: TGTGCCAGCTCACCACCAGGTTTTGGCAATCAGCCCCAGCATTTT.

The chain combines TRBV12-3 or TRBV12-4 with TRBJ1-2; the D is unclear. Trimming removed 3 bases from V and 5 bases from J, with 13 bases in between. The CDR3 has 14 amino acids. DNA of the CDR3: TGTGCCAGCAGTTTGCGTGGGCGGCAGTATGGCTACACCTTC. Translated, it gives CASSLRGRQYGYTF.

This clonotype was observed a few times. The rearrangement uses TRBV6-1 and TRBJ2-7; TRBD2 matches 12 bases. Germline V lookup: CDR1 MNHNS, CDR2 SASEGT. The CDR3 is 14 residues long. Germline trimming cut 8 bases from V and 2 bases from J; bases unmatched to any gene: 4. Here the CDR3 DNA reads TGTGCCAGCCAACGGACTAGCGGGACCTACGAGCAGTACTTC. This sequence encodes CASQRTSGTYEQYF.

This clonotype was found many times. The V call is TRBV3-1, the J call TRBJ1-2, with 8 bases lining up with TRBD1. V shed 1 base and J 2 bases; nucleotides not matched to a gene: 3. Looked up from germline, CDR1 is LGHDT and CDR2 is YNNKEL (reference sequence). This CDR3 contains 15 residues. CDR3 residues: CASSQASGGNYGYTF. The CDR3 bases are TGTGCCAGCAGCCAAGCATCAGGGGGCAACTATGGCTACACCTTC.

Only a few counts were recorded for this clonotype. The chain links TRBV29-1 to TRBJ2-7; D is perhaps TRBD1 (6 bases). V lost 4 bases and J 1 base, leaving 11 bases between the germline ends. The CDR3 runs 13 residues. CDR1 and CDR2 (germline): SQVTM, ANQGSEA. CDR3 region: CSVVPGTSYEQYF. For the CDR3, the DNA is TGCAGCGTTGTCCCAGGGACATCCTACGAGCAGTACTTC.

This chain's CDR3 is CSGPGTGGNNEQFF. CDR3 coding DNA: TGCAGTGGACCCGGGACAGGAGGGAACAATGAGCAGTTCTTC. This sequence joins TRBV20-1 and TRBJ2-1; 8 nucleotides agree with TRBD1. Germline lookup yields CDR1 DFQATT and CDR2 SNEGSKA (reference sequence). The trim removed 7 bases at V and 5 bases at J, leaving 10 bases unmatched. This CDR3 has 14 amino acids.

The chain links TRBV11-1 to TRBJ2-4; the D is unclear. Between the trimmed V and J ends, which lost 5 bases and 4 bases, there was a span of 6 bases. The CDR3 is made up of 12 amino acids. CDR1 and CDR2 (germline): SGHAT, FQDESV (reference sequence). The CDR3 DNA sequence: TGTGCCAGCAGCATGGGGAAAAACATTCAGTACTTC. Residues: CASSMGKNIQYF.

The gene calls are TRBV5-1 and TRBJ1-4, with 8 bases lining up with TRBD1. The V gene's germline CDR1 is SGHRS and CDR2 YFSETQ. The CDR3 is made up of 14 amino acids. With 2 bases clipped from V and 8 bases from J, the junction kept 5 bases outside the gene matches. The CDR3 DNA sequence: TGCGCCAGCAGCTTCCGGACAGGGAACGAAAAACTGTTTTTT. Translating it yields CASSFRTGNEKLFF.

This clonotype was found a few times. The chain recombines TRBV19 with TRBJ1-2; D perhaps matches TRBD1 (5 bases). Germline V gene lookup returns CDR1 LNHDA and CDR2 SQIVND (reference sequence). V lost 7 bases to trimming and J lost 8 bases, with 23 bases between them. The CDR3 has 15 amino acids. CDR3 loop: CASTTIGTQGRGYTF. The CDR3 DNA is TGTGCCAGTACCACTATAGGGACCCAGGGACGCGGCTACACCTTC. Supplemented by reference TRBV19 and TRBJ1-2, the full variable domain reads DGGITQSPKYLFRKEGQNVTLSCEQNLNHDAMYWYRQDPGQGLRLIYYSQIVNDFQKGDIAEGYSVSREKKESFPLTVTSAQKNPTAFYLCASTTIGTQGRGYTFGSGTRLTVV.

The CDR3 reads CAISEGTGFVEQYF. CDR3 DNA sequence: TGTGCCATCAGTGAGGGGACAGGTTTCGTCGAGCAGTACTTC. The V and J genes are TRBV10-3 and TRBJ2-7, with 8 bases lining up with TRBD1. The V gene end was trimmed by 2 bases and the J gene end by 6 bases; junction bases not matched to a gene: 6. The CDR3 totals 14 residues. Germline CDR1 ENHRY, CDR2 SYGVKD.

This clonotype has just one count. V and J are TRBV7-9 and TRBJ2-2, with unresolved D. This CDR3 region has 14 residues. The germline V gene has CDR1 SEHNR and CDR2 FQNEAQ (reference sequence). V gave up 7 bases and J gave up 1 base, with 10 bases separating them. The CDR3 nucleotides read TGTGCCAGCAAGAGGACGCAGAACACCGGGGAGCTGTTTTTT. Its protein is CASKRTQNTGELFF.

This sequence joins TRBV28 and TRBJ2-5; 9 bases map to TRBD2. The CDR3 loop spans 16 amino acids. With 5 bases clipped from V and 5 bases from J, the junction kept 12 bases outside the gene matches. The germline CDR1 and CDR2 sequences are MDHEN and SYDVKM. The CDR3 DNA reads TGTGCCAGCAGTGAATGGGAACTAGCGGGCCGGGAGACCCAGTACTTC. As protein: CASSEWELAGRETQYF.

This clonotype has only a few counts. V usage is TRBV13 and J usage is TRBJ2-1, with TRBD2 matching 7 bases. CDR3 length: 18 residues. Trimming cost V 4 bases and J 0 bases; bases outside gene matches: 12. CDR1 PRHDT and CDR2 FYEKMQ come from the germline V gene (reference sequence). CDR3 sequence reads: CASSSLAWGGSSYNEQFF. The CDR3 coding sequence is TGTGCCAGCAGCTCCCTGGCGTGGGGGGGGAGCTCCTACAATGAGCAGTTCTTC. Together with reference TRBV13 and TRBJ2-1, the CDR3 gives the full variable domain: AAGVIQSPRHLIKEKRETATLKCYPIPRHDTVYWYQQGPGQDPQFLISFYEKMQSDKGSIPDRFSAQQFSDYHSELNMSSLELGDSALYFCASSSLAWGGSSYNEQFFGPGTRLTVL.

This clonotype was seen ten or more times. The DNA for the CDR3 is TGTGCCAGCAGTAACAGGGGGAGGGATGAGCAGTTCTTC. It yields the protein CASSNRGRDEQFF. The chain uses TRBV12-3 or TRBV12-4 and TRBJ2-1, with D tentatively TRBD1 (8 bases). CDR3 size: 13 residues. V was pared by 5 bases and J by 8 bases, with 13 bases between.

This clonotype occurred many times. The chain joins TRBV5-1 to TRBJ2-7, with D perhaps being TRBD1 or TRBD2 (5 bases each). The germline V gene has CDR1 SGHRS and CDR2 YFSETQ. This CDR3 comprises 14 residues. V lost 1 base, J lost 4 bases, and 12 bases lay in between. CDR3 DNA sequence: TGCGCCAGCAGCTTGCGGGGCCTGGGGTACGAGCAGTACTTC. It specifies CASSLRGLGYEQYF.

This clonotype has a handful of counts. CDR3 coding DNA: TGCGCCAGCAGCTGGGGGACGGGGACAGGGTACTACGAGCAGTACTTC. Protein sequence: CASSWGTGTGYYEQYF. The chain recombines TRBV5-1 with TRBJ2-7; TRBD1 aligns across 9 bases. The CDR3 has 16 residues. Trimming at V came to 3 bases and at J to 3 bases, leaving 10 bases not matched to a gene. Germline V CDR1 and CDR2: SGHRS, YFSETQ.

This clonotype was detected many times. The chain joins TRBV20-1 to TRBJ2-1, with 9 bases lining up with TRBD2. CDR1 DFQATT and CDR2 SNEGSKA come from the germline V gene (reference sequence). V was pared by 1 base and J by 2 bases, with 3 bases of the junction left unmatched. The CDR3 has 15 amino acids. The DNA of the CDR3 is TGCAGTGCTAGAGCTAGCGGGAAAGCCTACAATGAGCAGTTCTTC. The encoded protein is CSARASGKAYNEQFF.

This clonotype showed up just a few times. The chain employs TRBV27 and TRBJ2-7; unclear D gene. V dropped 3 bases and J dropped 2 bases, with 8 bases sitting between them. The CDR3 sequence is 13 residues long. Per the germline V gene, CDR1 is MNHEY and CDR2 is SMNVEV (reference sequence). For the CDR3, the DNA is TGTGCCAGCAGTTTGTTCGGAACCTACGAGCAGTACTTC. Translation gives CASSLFGTYEQYF.

In this sample, this clonotype turned up many times. This chain joins TRBV11-2 and TRBJ1-6, with TRBD1 as a possible D gene (5 bases). Looked up from germline, CDR1 is SGHAT and CDR2 is FQNNGV. This CDR3 has 11 residues. Trimming removed 5 bases at V and 13 bases at J, with 9 bases between. The DNA of the CDR3 is TGTGCCAGCAGCCCCGGGGGTCCCCTCCACTTT. It is translated as CASSPGGPLHF.

J is TRBJ1-5 and V is TRBV9, with D perhaps matching TRBD1 (5 bases). Germline CDR1 reads SGDLS; CDR2 reads YYNGEE. The CDR3 is 14 residues long. Trimming took 3 bases from V and 7 from J, leaving 14 bases between them. The CDR3 reads CASSAGGDLQPQHF. CDR3 in DNA: TGTGCCAGCAGCGCGGGGGGGGATTTGCAGCCCCAGCATTTT.